This TCR beta chain was recorded in a study of T cells after yellow fever vaccination. This clonotype showed up just a few times. This CDR3 contains 17 residues. CDR1 is SGHVS, CDR2 FQNEAQ, per germline. V was clipped by 1 base and J by 3 bases, with 16 bases between them. From the 5' RACE reads, TCRdb called clonotypes with MiXCR, one entry per CDR3 protein. The sample has 200,000 to 300,000 distinct CDR3 sequences, 13% seen once. The receptor's source is a man aged 25 to 45 who received the YFV17D yellow fever vaccine. V gene TRBV7-8 combines with J gene TRBJ1-3; D might be TRBD1 (6 bases). The sequenced sample was CD4+ T cells sorted from PBMCs, obtained 45 days after the yellow fever booster vaccination. The chain's CDR3 is CASSLVGPGVHGNTIYF. Here the CDR3 DNA reads TGTGCCAGCAGCTTAGTCGGTCCAGGGGTCCATGGAAACACCATATATTTT.